The 27 T cell receptor beta chains below were found in one sample sequenced in a study of cytomegalovirus exposure and HLA in healthy donors. The study ran its PCR with 60 Vbeta and 13 Jbeta primers. The table came from immunoSEQ multiplex PCR; TCRdb's copy has only in-frame clones and leaves some out. The data show roughly 40,000 clones, and the top ten clones hold over 7%. The sequencing sample was made of PBMCs. These receptor sequences come from a male donor in good health and CMV-seronegative.

The chain carries TRBV6-4 and TRBJ2-2; a possible D gene is TRBD2 (7 bases). V was shortened by 2 bases and J by 3 bases, with 10 bases between the two germline ends. In germline, CDR1 is MRHNA, CDR2 SNTAGT. CDR3 length: 15 amino acids. This CDR3 is CASSDGGADTGELFF. The CDR3 coding sequence is TGTGCCAGCAGTGACGGGGGGGCGGACACCGGGGAGCTGTTTTTT.

The rearrangement links TRBV6-6 to TRBJ2-1; TRBD1 aligns across 7 bases. The trim removed 4 bases at V and 6 bases at J, leaving 9 bases unmatched. CDR1 MNHNY and CDR2 SVGAGI come from the germline V gene (reference sequence). The CDR3 spans 15 residues. In DNA form, the CDR3 reads TGTGCCAGCAGTTCCACCAGAGGGGGCGGCAATGAGCAGTTCTTC. This sequence encodes CASSSTRGGGNEQFF.

The chain has TRBV25-1 and TRBJ1-1; maybe TRBD1 (6 bases). The CDR3 loop spans 12 amino acids. V lost 7 bases to trimming and J lost 11 bases, with 17 bases between them. In germline, CDR1 is MGHDK, CDR2 SYGVNS. The CDR3 sequence is CASNQQGGDAFF. In DNA form, the CDR3 reads TGTGCCAGCAATCAACAGGGTGGAGACGCTTTCTTT.

This chain connects TRBV6-1 to TRBJ2-7; 9 nucleotides line up with TRBD2. This CDR3 spans 15 amino acids. V shed 1 base, J shed 3 bases, and the junction held 4 bases outside the gene matches. Germline CDR1 MNHNS, CDR2 SASEGT. The CDR3 loop is CASSEGLADDYEQYF. The CDR3 DNA follows: TGTGCCAGCAGTGAAGGACTAGCGGATGACTACGAGCAGTACTTC.

The chain joins TRBV11-2 to TRBJ2-7; 7 bases agree with TRBD1. J was trimmed by 5 bases and V by 6 bases; bases with no gene match: 10. Germline CDR1 SGHAT, CDR2 FQNNGV. The CDR3 totals 14 residues. CDR3 coding DNA: TGTGCCAGCAGGACCAGGGGGAACACTGACGAGCAGTACTTC. Its protein product is CASRTRGNTDEQYF.

Comment on this clone: Other DNA variants within this sample encode the same CDR3. The CDR3 nucleotides read TGTGCCAGCAGCTCCGGACAGGGCAACACTGAAGCTTTCTTT. Amino acids: CASSSGQGNTEAFF. J is TRBJ1-1 and V is TRBV7-9; TRBD1 matches at 8 bases. Germline V gene data show CDR1 as SEHNR and CDR2 as FQNEAQ (reference sequence). This CDR3 contains 14 residues. After removal of 4 bases from V and 2 bases from J, the junction contained 3 bases not matched to a gene.

The chain has TRBV19 and TRBJ2-1, with TRBD2 identical over 7 bases. The germline CDR1 and CDR2 sequences are LNHDA and SQIVND (reference sequence). The J segment lost 2 bases and the V segment lost 0 bases, leaving 1 base of the junction unmatched. CDR3 length: 15 residues. The CDR3 reads CASSIDRGAYNEQFF. CDR3 coding DNA: TGTGCCAGTAGTATAGATCGGGGGGCCTACAATGAGCAGTTCTTC. Drawing the rest from reference TRBV19 and TRBJ2-1, the complete variable domain is DGGITQSPKYLFRKEGQNVTLSCEQNLNHDAMYWYRQDPGQGLRLIYYSQIVNDFQKGDIAEGYSVSREKKESFPLTVTSAQKNPTAFYLCASSIDRGAYNEQFFGPGTRLTVL.

The genes are TRBV6-6 and TRBJ1-5, with D unclear. The V and J ends lost 4 bases and 4 bases respectively, with 11 bases between them. This CDR3 is 14 amino acids long. CDR1 and CDR2 from the germline V gene are MNHNY and SVGAGI (reference sequence). CDR3 coding DNA: TGTGCCAGCAGTTTCCCTGCGGGGAATCAGCCCCAGCATTTT. Its translation is CASSFPAGNQPQHF.

V usage is TRBV18 and J usage is TRBJ2-7, with TRBD2 matching over 8 bases. V was clipped by 2 bases and J by 2 bases; unmatched bases: 8. The germline CDR1 and CDR2 sequences are KGHSH and LQKENI. The length of the CDR3 is 16 residues. CDR3 coding DNA: TGTGCCAGCTCACCAGAACGGGGGGGAACGGCCTACGAGCAGTACTTC. It translates to CASSPERGGTAYEQYF. Full variable domain (outside the CDR3, taken from reference TRBV18 and TRBJ2-7): NAGVMQNPRHLVRRRGQEARLRCSPMKGHSHVYWYRQLPEEGLKFMVYLQKENIIDESGMPKERFSAEFPKEGPSILRIQQVVRGDSAAYFCASSPERGGTAYEQYFGPGTRLTVT.

V usage is TRBV5-1 and J usage is TRBJ2-7; 9 bases align to TRBD2. This CDR3 has 18 residues. With 4 bases clipped from V and 2 bases from J, the junction kept 16 bases outside the gene matches. Germline V lookup: CDR1 SGHRS, CDR2 YFSETQ. CDR3 nucleotides: TGCGCCAGCAGCGCTGATGTGGGTAGCGGGAGTCAAACCTACGAGCAGTACTTC. This encodes CASSADVGSGSQTYEQYF.

The genes are TRBV9 and TRBJ2-5; 9 bases agree with TRBD1. V shed 1 base, J shed 0 bases, and the junction held 1 base outside the gene matches. This CDR3 region has 15 residues. CDR1 and CDR2 from the germline V gene are SGDLS and YYNGEE. In nucleotides, the CDR3 is TGTGCCAGCAGCGTAAGGGACAGGGACCAAGAGACCCAGTACTTC. It encodes CASSVRDRDQETQYF.

The J gene is TRBJ1-2, the V gene TRBV29-1, with 7 nucleotides matching TRBD1. CDR1 is SQVTM and CDR2 is ANQGSEA in the germline V gene. This CDR3 contains 12 residues. V shed 8 bases and J 2 bases; nucleotides not matched to a gene: 5. DNA of the CDR3: TGCAGCTCCGCACAGGGGAACTATGGCTACACCTTC. Its translation is CSSAQGNYGYTF.

The chain links TRBV5-4 to TRBJ2-1, with TRBD2 identical over 11 bases. V dropped 3 bases and J dropped 4; count of bases not matched to a gene: 3. The CDR3 spans 15 residues. Germline V gene data show CDR1 as SGHNT and CDR2 as YYREEE (reference sequence). The CDR3 is CASSSGTSGYNEQFF. CDR3 DNA sequence: TGTGCCAGCAGCTCCGGGACTAGCGGTTACAATGAGCAGTTCTTC.

The chain combines TRBV29-1 with TRBJ2-3; D not resolved. CDR1 and CDR2 (germline): SQVTM, ANQGSEA. This CDR3 is 13 amino acids long. The CDR3, as DNA: TGCAGTGCGGCCTTTGGAGGCACAGATACGCAGTATTTT. It translates to CSAAFGGTDTQYF.

The V and J genes are TRBV11-3 and TRBJ2-1; 11 positions agree with TRBD1. V gave up 3 bases and J gave up 7 bases; unmatched junction bases: 5. Germline V gene sequence: CDR1 SGHNT, CDR2 YENEEA. This CDR3 region has 15 residues. The CDR3 DNA follows: TGTGCCAGCAGCTTGTCGGGACAGGGGGGGAATGAGCAGTTCTTC. It translates to CASSLSGQGGNEQFF.

This chain links TRBV19 with TRBJ2-3; TRBD2 is a possible D gene (5 bases). The CDR3 is 16 amino acids. Germline assignment: CDR1 LNHDA and CDR2 SQIVND (reference sequence). Between the trimmed V and J ends, which lost 4 bases and 1 base, there was a span of 15 bases. The CDR3, as DNA: TGTGCCAGTAGTAGGCTAGCTGACTCCCGCACAGATACGCAGTATTTT. The encoded protein is CASSRLADSRTDTQYF. The complete variable domain, with remaining parts taken from reference TRBV19 and TRBJ2-3, reads DGGITQSPKYLFRKEGQNVTLSCEQNLNHDAMYWYRQDPGQGLRLIYYSQIVNDFQKGDIAEGYSVSREKKESFPLTVTSAQKNPTAFYLCASSRLADSRTDTQYFGPGTRLTVL.

V usage is TRBV30 and J usage is TRBJ2-7; 9 nucleotides line up with TRBD1. Looked up from germline, CDR1 is GTSNPN and CDR2 is SVGIG (reference sequence). Losses at the gene ends were 5 bases for V and 7 bases for J; bases not matched to a gene: 15. CDR3 size: 15 residues. The CDR3 coding sequence is TGTGCCTGGCGTAGAGCGCTAGGGACAGGGAGTGAGCAGTACTTC. Amino acids: CAWRRALGTGSEQYF.

V is TRBV28 and J is TRBJ2-1, with 14 bases lining up with TRBD2. Germline CDR1 reads MDHEN; CDR2 reads SYDVKM. The CDR3 totals 17 residues. Trimming removed 6 bases from V and 7 bases from J; junction bases left unmatched: 11. CDR3 amino acids: CASRRAGTSGSINEQFF. The CDR3 bases are TGTGCCAGCAGACGGGCCGGGACTAGCGGGAGTATAAATGAGCAGTTCTTC.

The rearrangement links TRBV27 to TRBJ1-2, with 8 bases matching TRBD1. Trimming at V came to 2 bases and at J to 8 bases, leaving 19 bases not matched to a gene. The length of the CDR3 is 18 residues. Germline V gene sequence: CDR1 MNHEY, CDR2 SMNVEV (reference sequence). The CDR3 loop reads CASSLNQWGGQGARGYTF. The CDR3 region has the DNA TGTGCCAGCAGTTTAAATCAGTGGGGAGGGCAGGGGGCGCGCGGCTACACCTTC.

The gene calls are TRBV28 and TRBJ2-2; 11 nucleotides line up with TRBD2. The CDR3 has 17 amino acids. Germline trimming cut 3 bases from V and 4 bases from J; bases unmatched to any gene: 7. Looked up from germline, CDR1 is MDHEN and CDR2 is SYDVKM. CDR3 sequence reads: CASSFVPGTSGTGELFF. The CDR3 DNA reads TGTGCCAGCAGTTTTGTGCCTGGGACTAGCGGCACCGGGGAGCTGTTTTTT. Full variable domain (missing parts from reference TRBV28 and TRBJ2-2): DVKVTQSSRYLVKRTGEKVFLECVQDMDHENMFWYRQDPGLGLRLIYFSYDVKMKEKGDIPEGYSVSREKKERFSLILESASTNQTSMYLCASSFVPGTSGTGELFFGEGSRLTVL.

The genes are TRBV5-4 and TRBJ2-7, with D perhaps TRBD2 (7 bases). Trimming removed 0 bases from V and 6 bases from J, with 13 bases in between. The CDR3 has 14 residues. Germline assignment: CDR1 SGHNT and CDR2 YYREEE (reference sequence). The CDR3 spells CASSLVGGRGEQYF. The CDR3 DNA reads as TGTGCCAGCAGCTTGGTCGGGGGGCGCGGCGAGCAGTACTTC.

The chain is built from TRBV4-2 and TRBJ1-5; TRBD1 might be the D (5 bases). CDR1 and CDR2 (germline): LGHNA, YNFKEQ. CDR3 length: 17 residues. V lost 0 bases and J lost 0, with 12 bases in between. DNA of the CDR3: TGTGCCAGCAGCCAAGATCTACCAGGGCATAGCAATCAGCCCCAGCATTTT. As protein: CASSQDLPGHSNQPQHF.

The chain links TRBV2 to TRBJ2-3; 10 bases line up with TRBD2. The CDR3 length is 15 residues. Germline V gives CDR1 SNHLY, CDR2 FYNNEI. With 4 bases clipped from V and 4 bases from J, the junction kept 5 bases outside the gene matches. In nucleotides, the CDR3 is TGTGCCAGCAGTGTAACTAGCGGGATACCAGATACGCAGTATTTT. This gives the protein CASSVTSGIPDTQYF. Full variable domain (outside the CDR3, taken from reference TRBV2 and TRBJ2-3): EPEVTQTPSHQVTQMGQEVILRCVPISNHLYFYWYRQILGQKVEFLVSFYNNEISEKSEIFDDQFSVERPDGSNFTLKIRSTKLEDSAMYFCASSVTSGIPDTQYFGPGTRLTVL.

The chain links TRBV9 to TRBJ2-7, with TRBD1 matching over 8 bases. V gave up 0 bases and J gave up 4 bases; unmatched junction bases: 9. The CDR3 sequence is 16 residues long. CDR1 is SGDLS and CDR2 is YYNGEE in the germline V gene. CDR3 DNA: TGTGCCAGCAGCGTAGATAGAGGGGGACAGGCTTACGAGCAGTACTTC. It translates to CASSVDRGGQAYEQYF. Supplemented by reference TRBV9 and TRBJ2-7, the full variable domain reads DSGVTQTPKHLITATGQRVTLRCSPRSGDLSVYWYQQSLDQGLQFLIQYYNGEERAKGNILERFSAQQFPDLHSELNLSSLELGDSALYFCASSVDRGGQAYEQYFGPGTRLTVT.

The V call is TRBV10-2, the J call TRBJ1-1; TRBD1 is a possible D gene (6 bases). Germline CDR1 reads WSHSY; CDR2 reads SAAADI. V shed 1 base and J shed 7 bases, with 13 bases lying between them. The CDR3 is 14 amino acids. The CDR3: CASSELDRGGEAFF. CDR3 coding DNA: TGCGCCAGCAGTGAGTTAGACAGAGGGGGTGAAGCTTTCTTT.

The chain couples TRBV6-4 to TRBJ2-1; D might be TRBD1 (6 bases). Trimming stripped 0 bases from V and 9 bases from J, with 9 bases between. This CDR3 spans 13 amino acids. The germline CDR1 and CDR2 sequences are MRHNA and SNTAGT. CDR3 protein: CASSDSGGREQFF. CDR3 coding DNA: TGTGCCAGCAGTGACTCAGGGGGTCGTGAGCAGTTCTTC.

This chain uses TRBV4-1 with TRBJ2-1; 7 nucleotides agree with TRBD2. The germline V gene encodes CDR1 MGHRA and CDR2 YSYEKL. Trimming took 4 bases from V and 4 from J; bases not matched to a gene: 25. CDR3 length: 21 amino acids. DNA for the CDR3: TGCGCCAGCAGCCGCTCGGGGAGAGGGACTATTTATTTAGAGGGTTACAATGAGCAGTTCTTC. It specifies CASSRSGRGTIYLEGYNEQFF.